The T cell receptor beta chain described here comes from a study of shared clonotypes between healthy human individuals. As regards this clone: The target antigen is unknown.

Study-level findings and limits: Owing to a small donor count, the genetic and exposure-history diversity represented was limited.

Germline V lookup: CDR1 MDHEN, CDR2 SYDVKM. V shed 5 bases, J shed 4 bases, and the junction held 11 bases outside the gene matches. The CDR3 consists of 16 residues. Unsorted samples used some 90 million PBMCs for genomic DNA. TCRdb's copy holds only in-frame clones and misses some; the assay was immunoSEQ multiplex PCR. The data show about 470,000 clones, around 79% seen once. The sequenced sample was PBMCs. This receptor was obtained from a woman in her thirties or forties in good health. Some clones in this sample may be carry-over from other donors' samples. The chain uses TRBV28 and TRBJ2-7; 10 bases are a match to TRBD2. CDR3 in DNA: TGTGCCAGCAGTCCTCAAACTAGCGGGATAGCTTACGAGCAGTACTTC. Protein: CASSPQTSGIAYEQYF.